This TCR beta chain came from a study of blood T cell repertoires in COVID-19. Looking at the study overall: Spain, Italy and the United States supplied samples that represented acute and convalescent COVID-19. Sample material is recorded as cDNA or gDNA derived from T cells, B-cell-depleted T cells, or PBMCs.

Authors' methods: For nucleated cells, counts were estimated from reference gene primer amplification. Method: immunoSEQ multiplex PCR; TCRdb's copy keeps in-frame clones and lacks some. V and J calls and clone size are those listed in that table; D and trimming were worked out from the DNA. The data hold about 34,000 clones, with 90% observed a single time. This CDR3 comprises 16 residues. Trimming pared 1 base from V and 6 bases from J, leaving 15 bases between. Germline V gives CDR1 SGHVS, CDR2 FNYEAQ. The origin of this receptor is an older man with acute or convalescent COVID-19. The sequenced sample consisted of peripheral blood. The chain employs TRBV7-6 and TRBJ2-2; TRBD2 might be the D (6 bases). CDR3 sequence reads: CASSLDGGVMSGELFF. CDR3 sequence (DNA): TGTGCCAGCAGCTTAGACGGCGGGGTCATGTCCGGGGAGCTGTTTTTT.